The 28 T cell receptor beta chains below all came from one sample that was sequenced in a study of T-cell memory formation after mild COVID-19. In TCRdb, the 5' RACE reads were re-called with MiXCR into one record per CDR3 protein. This sample has about 150,000 distinct CDR3 sequences, with under 25% found just once. The sequencing input was PBMCs or a T cell subset sorted from them (not recorded which). All receptors come from an adult woman who had mild COVID-19 (a few samples of this study predate the infection). Cell type and time point are not known.

The chain links TRBV20-1 to TRBJ1-6; D is unresolved. CDR1 and CDR2 (germline): DFQATT, SNEGSKA (reference sequence). The CDR3 runs 15 residues. V shed 3 bases and J shed 6 bases, with 15 bases lying between them. The CDR3 bases are TGCAGTGCTAGGAACATAGTGTCGTTTAATTCACCCCTCCACTTT. Its translation is CSARNIVSFNSPLHF.

This clonotype turned up a few times. The chain joins TRBV20-1 to TRBJ2-3; 13 bases map to TRBD2. The germline V gene has CDR1 DFQATT and CDR2 SNEGSKA (reference sequence). The CDR3 covers 15 residues. The ends lost 6 bases at V and 7 bases at J; junction bases unmatched: 10. Written as DNA, the CDR3 is TGCAGTGCCCCTGGGACTAGCGGGATGAAGCATACGCAGTATTTT. Its protein product is CSAPGTSGMKHTQYF.

The gene calls are TRBV5-1 and TRBJ2-6; D is unclear. The germline V gene has CDR1 SGHRS and CDR2 YFSETQ. Trimming pared 2 bases from V and 0 bases from J, leaving 3 bases between. The CDR3 contains 14 residues. For the CDR3, the DNA is TGCGCCAGCAGCTTCGCCTCTGGGGCCAACGTCCTGACTTTC. It encodes CASSFASGANVLTF.

This clonotype occurred once. The chain recombines TRBV6-5 with TRBJ2-3; D assignment may be TRBD1 or TRBD2 (5 bases each). Germline V gene sequence: CDR1 MNHEY, CDR2 SVGAGI. V dropped 4 bases and J dropped 0 bases, with 11 bases sitting between them. The CDR3 sequence is 15 residues long. CDR3 in DNA: TGTGCCAGCAGTTCAGGGACCTCCAGCACAGATACGCAGTATTTT. This codes for CASSSGTSSTDTQYF.

The rearrangement joins TRBV4-1 to TRBJ2-3; the D is unclear. From germline, CDR1 is MGHRA and CDR2 YSYEKL. The V end was cut by 0 bases, the J end by 8 bases, with 6 bases between. The CDR3 spans 12 residues. CDR3 protein: CASSQDTGTQYF. CDR3 nucleotides: TGCGCCAGCAGCCAAGATACCGGTACGCAGTATTTT.

This clonotype was observed at least ten times. One end of the junction does not line up with germline, which may come from a read error. The chain joins TRBV7-8 to TRBJ2-5; D possibly corresponds to TRBD1 (6 bases). Germline V gives CDR1 SGHVS, CDR2 FQNEAQ. CDR3 length: 17 residues. CDR3 protein: CASRGSSGGNRVEAQYF. In nucleotides, the CDR3 is TGTGCCAGCCGGGGCTCAAGCGGAGGTAACAGGGTAGAGGCCCAGTACTTC.

The rearrangement joins TRBV12-3 or TRBV12-4 to TRBJ2-1; possibly TRBD1 for D (6 bases). V was cut by 5 bases and J by 5 bases, with 10 bases left in between. The CDR3 is 13 amino acids. DNA for the CDR3: TGTGCCAGCAGTCGGACAGAGAACAATGAGCAGTTCTTC. Amino acid sequence: CASSRTENNEQFF.

The V and J genes are TRBV7-3 and TRBJ2-1; the match to TRBD2 covers 9 bases. Trimming removed 5 bases from V and 5 bases from J; junction bases left unmatched: 7. Germline lookup yields CDR1 SGHTA and CDR2 FQGTGA. This CDR3 spans 15 amino acids. The CDR3 DNA sequence: TGTGCCAGCAGCCGAGGGACTAGCAGTAACAATGAGCAGTTCTTC. Its protein is CASSRGTSSNNEQFF.

The chain joins TRBV5-1 to TRBJ2-2, with a possible D match to TRBD1 (5 bases). The CDR3 is 14 residues long. Looked up from germline, CDR1 is SGHRS and CDR2 is YFSETQ. V lost 4 bases and J lost 2, with 9 bases in between. The CDR3 sequence: CASSLTENTGELFF. CDR3 bases: TGCGCCAGCAGCCTGACAGAAAACACCGGGGAGCTGTTTTTT.

The V call is TRBV24-1, the J call TRBJ2-1; tentatively, D is TRBD2 (5 bases). The CDR3 has 17 residues. The germline CDR1 and CDR2 sequences are KGHDR and SFDVKD. Trimming left V 0 bases short and J 7 bases short, with 18 bases between. CDR3: CATSDLQVPRGKNEQFF. CDR3 bases: TGTGCCACCAGTGATTTGCAGGTCCCACGGGGTAAGAATGAGCAGTTCTTC.

This clonotype was counted between two and nine times. This chain links TRBV24-1 with TRBJ2-5, with 12 bases that match TRBD2. Germline CDR1 KGHDR, CDR2 SFDVKD. The CDR3 covers 15 residues. Trimming took 9 bases from V and 8 from J; bases not matched to a gene: 12. The CDR3: CATHFSGTSGPTQYF. The CDR3 DNA reads as TGTGCCACCCACTTTTCCGGGACTAGCGGGCCCACCCAGTACTTC.

J is TRBJ1-3 and V is TRBV20-1; D not certain. Trimming removed 4 bases at V and 0 bases at J, with 10 bases between. There are 14 residues in the CDR3. Germline CDR1 is DFQATT and CDR2 is SNEGSKA (reference sequence). The CDR3, as DNA: TGCAGTGCTACCGACACAAGCTCTGGAAACACCATATATTTT. Translating it yields CSATDTSSGNTIYF.

CDR3 sequence (DNA): TGTGCCAGCAGCCGAAGACTAGCGGGAGATTGGAATGAGCAGTTCTTC. It translates to CASSRRLAGDWNEQFF. V is TRBV3-1 and J is TRBJ2-1, with 12 bases identical to TRBD2. The trim removed 4 bases at V and 7 bases at J, leaving 8 bases unmatched. The CDR3 has 16 amino acids. Looked up from germline, CDR1 is LGHDT and CDR2 is YNNKEL (reference sequence).

This chain joins TRBV12-3 or TRBV12-4 and TRBJ2-3; 8 bases align to TRBD2. The CDR3 covers 16 residues. Trimming at V came to 6 bases and at J to 1 base, leaving 9 bases not matched to a gene. The DNA of the CDR3 is TGTGCCAGCAGCCTGATAGCGGGGAGGGGCACAGATACGCAGTATTTT. Translated: CASSLIAGRGTDTQYF.

The V and J genes are TRBV4-2 and TRBJ1-3; D is uncertain. V was clipped by 0 bases and J by 0 bases, with 6 bases between them. CDR1 LGHNA and CDR2 YNFKEQ come from the germline V gene. This CDR3 spans 15 amino acids. The CDR3 DNA follows: TGTGCCAGCAGCCAAGAAACAAACTCTGGAAACACCATATATTTT. This gives the protein CASSQETNSGNTIYF.

Ten or more counts support this clonotype. In DNA, the CDR3 is TGTGCCAGCTCACCTTCACCCTACAATGAGCAGTTCTTC. The encoded protein is CASSPSPYNEQFF. This chain joins TRBV18 and TRBJ2-1; D is unclear. The CDR3 length is 13 residues. The V end was cut by 3 bases, the J end by 2 bases, with 5 bases between. Germline CDR1 reads KGHSH; CDR2 reads LQKENI.

The CDR3 DNA follows: TGTGCCATCAGTGAGGGGGTAGCCAAAAACATTCAGTACTTC. Translation: CAISEGVAKNIQYF. The V and J genes are TRBV10-3 and TRBJ2-4, with D unclear. CDR1 ENHRY and CDR2 SYGVKD come from the germline V gene. The CDR3 runs to 14 residues. V gave up 2 bases and J gave up 0 bases, with 5 bases separating them.

The chain joins TRBV7-9 to TRBJ2-5, with TRBD1 matching over 7 bases. This CDR3 has 15 residues. The germline V gene encodes CDR1 SEHNR and CDR2 FQNEAQ (reference sequence). Trimming took 4 bases from V and 4 from J; bases not matched to a gene: 9. The CDR3 protein is CASSYLGGAGETQYF. The CDR3 DNA follows: TGTGCCAGCAGCTATCTAGGGGGCGCAGGAGAGACCCAGTACTTC.

This rearrangement joins TRBV20-1 to TRBJ2-3; D is undetermined. V was cut by 2 bases and J by 4 bases, with 7 bases left in between. The CDR3 is made up of 12 amino acids. CDR1 and CDR2 from the germline V gene are DFQATT and SNEGSKA (reference sequence). CDR3 nucleotides: TGCAGTGCTAGACAAGGCGCAGATACGCAGTATTTT. It is translated as CSARQGADTQYF.

The chain joins TRBV7-2 to TRBJ2-1, with TRBD2 matching 14 bases. Losses at the gene ends were 3 bases for V and 8 bases for J; bases not matched to a gene: 6. The CDR3 spans 16 residues. Germline assignment: CDR1 SGHTA and CDR2 FQGNSA. DNA for the CDR3: TGTGCCAGCAGCTTTTCGACTAGCGGGAGGGTGGATGAGCAGTTCTTC. Translating it yields CASSFSTSGRVDEQFF.

The chain couples TRBV5-1 to TRBJ2-7; TRBD2 matches 9 bases. Germline V gene lookup returns CDR1 SGHRS and CDR2 YFSETQ. The CDR3 is made up of 15 amino acids. V gave up 5 bases and J gave up 2 bases; unmatched junction bases: 8. CDR3 coding DNA: TGCGCCAGCAGGGTCCTAGCGGGGAGTACCTACGAGCAGTACTTC. Translated: CASRVLAGSTYEQYF.

This clonotype was seen a few times. This chain connects TRBV11-2 to TRBJ1-4; D is unclear. CDR1 and CDR2 (germline): SGHAT, FQNNGV. Trimming shortened V by 4 bases and J by 3 bases, and 15 bases separated the two germline ends. The CDR3 covers 16 residues. The CDR3 nucleotides read TGTGCCAGCAGCTCACAAATGGACGGTCCTAATGAAAAACTGTTTTTT. Translated, it gives CASSSQMDGPNEKLFF.

This clonotype has only a few counts. The chain links TRBV30 to TRBJ1-4; possible D gene TRBD1, 6 bases. From germline, CDR1 is GTSNPN and CDR2 SVGIG (reference sequence). This CDR3 comprises 14 residues. The V end was cut by 1 base, the J end by 6 bases, with 12 bases between. The CDR3 nucleotides are TGTGCCTGGAGTGGTGGCCAGGGGTATGAAAAACTGTTTTTT. Translation gives CAWSGGQGYEKLFF.

This clonotype was observed at least ten times. The V gene is TRBV7-6, the J gene TRBJ2-2; TRBD2 might be the D (5 bases). Trimming cost V 4 bases and J 0 bases, with 15 bases left between them. The CDR3 is 17 residues long. CDR1 SGHVS and CDR2 FNYEAQ come from the germline V gene. The CDR3 sequence is CASSWLGSGTNTGELFF. The CDR3 DNA follows: TGTGCCAGCAGCTGGCTAGGGAGCGGCACGAACACCGGGGAGCTGTTTTTT. Full variable domain (missing parts from reference TRBV7-6 and TRBJ2-2): GAGVSQSPRYKVTKRGQDVALRCDPISGHVSLYWYRQALGQGPEFLTYFNYEAQQDKSGLPNDRFSAERPEGSISTLTIQRTEQRDSAMYRCASSWLGSGTNTGELFFGEGSRLTVL.

CDR3 DNA: TGTGCCAGCTCACGGGACAGGGTAGGCGAGCAGTACTTC. Translating it yields CASSRDRVGEQYF. The chain carries TRBV2 and TRBJ2-7; 9 bases line up with TRBD1. The CDR3 runs to 13 residues. The V gene end was trimmed by 8 bases and the J gene end by 6 bases; junction bases not matched to a gene: 8. Germline V lookup: CDR1 SNHLY, CDR2 FYNNEI.

The chain combines TRBV18 with TRBJ1-1, with 8 bases that match TRBD1. With 5 bases clipped from V and 1 base from J, the junction kept 6 bases outside the gene matches. This CDR3 has 15 amino acids. Germline values: CDR1 KGHSH, CDR2 LQKENI. In DNA, the CDR3 is TGTGCCAGCTCAGTCACAGGGGGGAGGAACACTGAAGCTTTCTTT. Residues: CASSVTGGRNTEAFF.

This clonotype was found many times. The rearrangement links TRBV12-5 to TRBJ2-7; 7 bases agree with TRBD1. The CDR3 runs to 13 residues. J gave up 2 bases and V 2 bases, and 0 bases lay outside the gene matches. Germline V lookup: CDR1 LGHNT, CDR2 FRNRAP. CDR3 nucleotide sequence: TGTGCTAGTGGTTTGACAGGGGCCTACGAGCAGTACTTC. This translates into CASGLTGAYEQYF.

The chain recombines TRBV30 with TRBJ2-3; 8 bases are a match to TRBD1. CDR3 size: 16 residues. The V gene end was trimmed by 0 bases and the J gene end by 4 bases; junction bases not matched to a gene: 9. CDR1 and CDR2 (germline): GTSNPN, SVGIG (reference sequence). The CDR3 sequence: CAWSVGRGRISDTQYF. CDR3 nucleotide sequence: TGTGCCTGGAGTGTTGGCAGGGGGCGTATATCAGATACGCAGTATTTT.